This T cell receptor (beta chain) was sequenced during a study of blood T cell repertoires in COVID-19. At the level of the study: Acute and convalescent COVID-19 samples came from the United States, Italy and Spain. The analysed material was cDNA or gDNA that came from T cells, B-cell-depleted T cells, or PBMCs.

As originally analysed: How many nucleated cells were present was estimated from reference gene primer amplification. Method: immunoSEQ multiplex PCR; TCRdb's copy keeps in-frame clones and lacks some. Clonal size and the V and J genes are those of that table, whereas D and trimming came from the DNA. Of hundreds of thousands of clones listed, around 90% are singletons. Sequencing input: peripheral blood. This receptor was identified in a woman aged 25-40 years with acute or convalescent COVID-19.

CDR3 protein: CASSWALQLYF. CDR3 bases: TGTGCCAGCAGTTGGGCTCTACAGTTGTACTTC. The chain couples TRBV6-2 or TRBV6-3 to TRBJ2-4; no clear D gene. V shed 4 bases and J shed 15 bases, with 13 bases lying between them. The CDR3 extends over 11 amino acids. CDR1 is MNHEY and CDR2 is SVGEGT in the germline V gene.